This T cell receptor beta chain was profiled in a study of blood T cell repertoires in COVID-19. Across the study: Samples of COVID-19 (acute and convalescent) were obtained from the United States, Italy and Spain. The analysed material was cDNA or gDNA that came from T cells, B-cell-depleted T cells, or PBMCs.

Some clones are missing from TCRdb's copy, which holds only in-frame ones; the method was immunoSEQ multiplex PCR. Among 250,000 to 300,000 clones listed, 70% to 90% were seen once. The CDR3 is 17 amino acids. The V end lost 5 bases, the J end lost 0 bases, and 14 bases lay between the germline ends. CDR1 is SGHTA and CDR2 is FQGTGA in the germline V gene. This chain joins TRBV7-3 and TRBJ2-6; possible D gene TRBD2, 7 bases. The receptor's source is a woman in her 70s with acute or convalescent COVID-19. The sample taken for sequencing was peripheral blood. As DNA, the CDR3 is TGTGCCAGCAGCCCCCCCGGGGGGCACTCTGGGGCCAACGTCCTGACTTTC. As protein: CASSPPGGHSGANVLTF.